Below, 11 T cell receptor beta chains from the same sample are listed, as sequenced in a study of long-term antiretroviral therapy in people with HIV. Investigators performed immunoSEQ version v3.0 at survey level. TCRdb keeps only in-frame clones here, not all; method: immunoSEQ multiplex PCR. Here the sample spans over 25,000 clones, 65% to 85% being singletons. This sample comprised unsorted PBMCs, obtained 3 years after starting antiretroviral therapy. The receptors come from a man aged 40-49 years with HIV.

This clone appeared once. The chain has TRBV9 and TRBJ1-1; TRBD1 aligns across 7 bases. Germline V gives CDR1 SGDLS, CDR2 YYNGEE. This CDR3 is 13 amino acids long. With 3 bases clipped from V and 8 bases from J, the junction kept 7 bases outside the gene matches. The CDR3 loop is CASSEGQVGEAFF. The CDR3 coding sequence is TGTGCCAGCAGCGAAGGACAGGTGGGCGAAGCTTTCTTT.

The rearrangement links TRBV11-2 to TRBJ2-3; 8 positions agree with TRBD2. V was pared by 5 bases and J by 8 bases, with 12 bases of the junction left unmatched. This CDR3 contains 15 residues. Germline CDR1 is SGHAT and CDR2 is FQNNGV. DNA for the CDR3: TGTGCCAGCAGCCAAACGCCGGGAGGGTCGGTTACGCAGTATTTT. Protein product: CASSQTPGGSVTQYF.

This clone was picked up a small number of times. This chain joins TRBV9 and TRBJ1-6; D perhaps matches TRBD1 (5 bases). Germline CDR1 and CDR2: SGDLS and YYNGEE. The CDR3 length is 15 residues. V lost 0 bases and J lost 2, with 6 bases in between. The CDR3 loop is CASSVGQPYNSPLHF. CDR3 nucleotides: TGTGCCAGCAGCGTAGGACAGCCCTATAATTCACCCCTCCACTTT.

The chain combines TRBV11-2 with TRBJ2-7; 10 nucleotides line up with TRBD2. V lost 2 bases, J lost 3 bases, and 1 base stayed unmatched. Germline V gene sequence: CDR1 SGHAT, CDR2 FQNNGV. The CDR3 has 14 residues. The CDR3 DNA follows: TGTGCCAGCAGCTTAAGACTAGCGGGCTACGAGCAGTACTTC. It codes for CASSLRLAGYEQYF.

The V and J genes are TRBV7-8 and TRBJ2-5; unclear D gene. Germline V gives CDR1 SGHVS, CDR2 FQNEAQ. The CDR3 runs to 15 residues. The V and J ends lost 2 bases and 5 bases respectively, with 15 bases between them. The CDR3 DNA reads TGTGCCAGCAGCTTATTTCCGTCGGTCGTGGAGACCCAGTACTTC. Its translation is CASSLFPSVVETQYF. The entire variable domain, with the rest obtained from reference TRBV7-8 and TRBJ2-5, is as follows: GAGVSQSPRYKVAKRGQDVALRCDPISGHVSLFWYQQALGQGPEFLTYFQNEAQLDKSGLPSDRFFAERPEGSVSTLKIQRTQQEDSAVYLCASSLFPSVVETQYFGPGTRLLVL.

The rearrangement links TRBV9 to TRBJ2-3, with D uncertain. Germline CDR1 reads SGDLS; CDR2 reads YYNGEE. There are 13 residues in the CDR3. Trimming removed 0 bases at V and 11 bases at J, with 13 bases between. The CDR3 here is CASSVEAITGQYF. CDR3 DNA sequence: TGTGCCAGCAGCGTAGAGGCTATAACCGGGCAGTATTTT.

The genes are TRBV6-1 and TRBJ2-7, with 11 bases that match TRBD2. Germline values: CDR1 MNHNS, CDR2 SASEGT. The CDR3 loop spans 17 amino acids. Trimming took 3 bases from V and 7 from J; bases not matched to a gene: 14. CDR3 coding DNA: TGTGCCAGCAGTGAGCGCGAGAAACTAGCGGGGGCGGGGGAGCAGTACTTC. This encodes CASSEREKLAGAGEQYF.

This CDR3 reads CASSLADTQYF. CDR3 DNA: TGTGCCAGCAGTTTAGCAGATACGCAGTATTTT. The chain has TRBV6-6 and TRBJ2-3; D is ambiguous. Germline assignment: CDR1 MNHNY and CDR2 SVGAGI (reference sequence). The CDR3 covers 11 residues. Deletions cut 4 bases from V and 4 bases from J, with 3 bases between.

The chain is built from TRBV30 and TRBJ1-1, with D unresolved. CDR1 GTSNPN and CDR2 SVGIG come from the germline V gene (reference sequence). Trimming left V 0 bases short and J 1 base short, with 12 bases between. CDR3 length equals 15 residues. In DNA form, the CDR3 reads TGTGCCTGGAGTGTACGTGGCCAGCAGAACACTGAAGCTTTCTTT. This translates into CAWSVRGQQNTEAFF.

CDR3: CASSPGEQYF. The CDR3 DNA reads as TGTGCCAGCAGCCCGGGCGAGCAGTACTTC. V usage is TRBV11-2 and J usage is TRBJ2-7; no definite D call. There are 10 residues in the CDR3. V was cut by 5 bases and J by 6 bases, with 5 bases left in between. Germline values: CDR1 SGHAT, CDR2 FQNNGV.

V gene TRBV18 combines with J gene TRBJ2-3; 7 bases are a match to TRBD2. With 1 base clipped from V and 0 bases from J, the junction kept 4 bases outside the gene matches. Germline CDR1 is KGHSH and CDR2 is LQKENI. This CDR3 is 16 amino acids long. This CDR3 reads CASSPLAGLSTDTQYF. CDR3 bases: TGTGCCAGCTCACCACTAGCGGGTCTGAGCACAGATACGCAGTATTTT.